The clone carrying this T cell receptor (beta chain) was counted between two and nine times. The second PCR ran about 6 to 12 cycles with a sample-barcoded 5' primer and J-beta primers. Unique molecular identifiers of 12 random nucleotides labeled each cDNA. MiXCR was run by TCRdb on the 5' RACE reads, yielding one entry per CDR3 protein. The repertoire has about 2 million distinct CDR3 sequences, 49% of them found once; the top ten carry over 2%. These data belong to a study of blood T cells in healthy people across ages. Overall study context: Template switching picked up about one barcoded beta molecule for each two T cells.

This CDR3 contains 15 residues. V shed 5 bases and J shed 3 bases, with 11 bases lying between them. Germline CDR1 MDHEN, CDR2 SYDVKM. Total RNA amounts of at least 6 micrograms were extracted per sample. This TCR was recovered from a woman aged 40 to 50 in good health. V usage is TRBV28 and J usage is TRBJ2-6; D uncertain. The sequenced sample consisted of blood. Here the CDR3 reads CASSLNIGGANVLTF. The CDR3 DNA is TGTGCCAGCAGTCTAAACATCGGTGGGGCCAACGTCCTGACTTTC.